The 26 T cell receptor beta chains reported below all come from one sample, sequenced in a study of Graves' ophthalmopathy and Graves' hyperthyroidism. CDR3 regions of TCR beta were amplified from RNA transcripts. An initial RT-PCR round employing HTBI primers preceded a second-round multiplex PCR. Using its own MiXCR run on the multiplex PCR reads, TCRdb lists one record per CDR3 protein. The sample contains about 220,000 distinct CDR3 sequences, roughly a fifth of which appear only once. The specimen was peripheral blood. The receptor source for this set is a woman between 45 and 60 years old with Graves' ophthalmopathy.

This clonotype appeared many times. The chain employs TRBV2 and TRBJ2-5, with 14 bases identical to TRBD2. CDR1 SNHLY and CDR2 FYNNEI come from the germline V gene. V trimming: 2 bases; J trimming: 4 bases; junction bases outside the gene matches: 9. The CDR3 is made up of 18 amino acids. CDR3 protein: CASSESGTSGRVGETQYF. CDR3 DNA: TGTGCCAGCAGTGAATCCGGGACTAGCGGGAGAGTGGGAGAGACCCAGTACTTC.

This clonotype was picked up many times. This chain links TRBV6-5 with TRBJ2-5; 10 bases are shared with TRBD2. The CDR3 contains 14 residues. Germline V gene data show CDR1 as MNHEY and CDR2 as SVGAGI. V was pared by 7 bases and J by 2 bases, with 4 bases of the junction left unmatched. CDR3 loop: CASTRTSGQETQYF. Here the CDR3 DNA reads TGTGCCAGCACTCGGACTAGCGGACAAGAGACCCAGTACTTC.

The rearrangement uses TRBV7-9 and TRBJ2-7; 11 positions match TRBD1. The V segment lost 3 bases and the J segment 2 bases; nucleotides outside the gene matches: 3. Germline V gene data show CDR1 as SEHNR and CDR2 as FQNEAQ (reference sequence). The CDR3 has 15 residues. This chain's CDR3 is CASSFGTGGTYEQYF. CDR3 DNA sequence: TGTGCCAGCAGCTTCGGGACAGGGGGGACCTACGAGCAGTACTTC.

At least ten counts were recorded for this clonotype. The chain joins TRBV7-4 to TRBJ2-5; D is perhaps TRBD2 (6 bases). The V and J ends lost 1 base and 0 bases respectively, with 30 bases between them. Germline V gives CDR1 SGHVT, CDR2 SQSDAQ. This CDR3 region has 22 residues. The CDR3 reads CASSLVTPVVGGTILDQETQYF. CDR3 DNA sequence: TGTGCCAGCAGCTTAGTAACCCCCGTTGTGGGAGGAACAATCTTAGACCAAGAGACCCAGTACTTC. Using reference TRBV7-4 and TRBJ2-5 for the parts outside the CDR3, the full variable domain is GAGVSQSPRYKVAKRGRDVALRCDSISGHVTLYWYRQTLGQGSEVLTYSQSDAQRDKSGRPSGRFSAERPERSVSTLKIQRTEQGDSAVYLCASSLVTPVVGGTILDQETQYFGPGTRLLVL.

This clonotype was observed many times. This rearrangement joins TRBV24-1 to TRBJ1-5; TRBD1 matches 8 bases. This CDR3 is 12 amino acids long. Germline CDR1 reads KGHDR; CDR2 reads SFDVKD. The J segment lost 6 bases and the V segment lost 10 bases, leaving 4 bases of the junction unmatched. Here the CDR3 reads CATQGAGQPQHF. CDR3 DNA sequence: TGTGCCACTCAGGGGGCCGGTCAGCCCCAGCATTTT.

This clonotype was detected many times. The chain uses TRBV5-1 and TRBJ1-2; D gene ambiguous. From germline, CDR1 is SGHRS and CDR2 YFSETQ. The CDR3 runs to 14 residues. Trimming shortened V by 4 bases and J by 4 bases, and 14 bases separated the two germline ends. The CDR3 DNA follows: TGCGCCAGCAGCCCCGATTCGAACAGCTATGGCTACACCTTC. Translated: CASSPDSNSYGYTF.

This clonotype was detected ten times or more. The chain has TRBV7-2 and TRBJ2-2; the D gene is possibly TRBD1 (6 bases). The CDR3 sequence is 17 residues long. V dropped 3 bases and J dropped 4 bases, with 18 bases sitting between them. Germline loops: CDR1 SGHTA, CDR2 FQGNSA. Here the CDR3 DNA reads TGTGCCAGCAGCTTGGCCCCAACAGGGATTGGCACCGGGGAGCTGTTTTTT. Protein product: CASSLAPTGIGTGELFF.

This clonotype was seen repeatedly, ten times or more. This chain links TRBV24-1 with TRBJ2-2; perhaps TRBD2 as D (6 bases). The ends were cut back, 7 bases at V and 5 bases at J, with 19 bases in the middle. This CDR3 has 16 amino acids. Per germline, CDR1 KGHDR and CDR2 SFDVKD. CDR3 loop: CATSLSGTSPTGELFF. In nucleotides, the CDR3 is TGTGCCACCAGCCTTAGCGGAACGAGTCCGACCGGGGAGCTGTTTTTT.

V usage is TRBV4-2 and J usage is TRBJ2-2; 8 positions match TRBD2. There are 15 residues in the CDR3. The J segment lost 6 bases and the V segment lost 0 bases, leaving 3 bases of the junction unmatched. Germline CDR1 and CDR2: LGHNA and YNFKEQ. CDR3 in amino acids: CASSQETGGAGELFF. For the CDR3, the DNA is TGTGCCAGCAGCCAAGAAACGGGGGGGGCCGGGGAGCTGTTTTTT.

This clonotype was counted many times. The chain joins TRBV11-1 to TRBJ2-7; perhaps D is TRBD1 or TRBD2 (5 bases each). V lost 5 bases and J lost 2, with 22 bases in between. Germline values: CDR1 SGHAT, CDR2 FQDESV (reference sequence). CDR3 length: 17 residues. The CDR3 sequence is CASSRIIIRDPAYEQYF. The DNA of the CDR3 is TGTGCCAGCAGCCGCATCATTATAAGGGACCCCGCCTACGAGCAGTACTTC.

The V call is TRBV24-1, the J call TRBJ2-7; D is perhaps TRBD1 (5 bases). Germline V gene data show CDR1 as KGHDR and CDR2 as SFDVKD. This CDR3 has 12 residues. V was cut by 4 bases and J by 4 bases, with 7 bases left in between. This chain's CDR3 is CATSDQGYEQYF. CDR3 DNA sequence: TGTGCCACCAGTGACCAGGGTTACGAGCAGTACTTC.

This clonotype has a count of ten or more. The CDR3 protein is CASSQPSSGRGAYEQYF. In nucleotides, the CDR3 is TGTGCCAGCAGCCAACCCTCTAGCGGGAGGGGCGCCTACGAGCAGTACTTC. V and J are TRBV3-1 and TRBJ2-7, with 12 bases matching TRBD2. This CDR3 is 17 amino acids long. Germline lookup yields CDR1 LGHDT and CDR2 YNNKEL (reference sequence). The V and J ends lost 2 bases and 2 bases, in that order; junction bases with no gene match: 7.

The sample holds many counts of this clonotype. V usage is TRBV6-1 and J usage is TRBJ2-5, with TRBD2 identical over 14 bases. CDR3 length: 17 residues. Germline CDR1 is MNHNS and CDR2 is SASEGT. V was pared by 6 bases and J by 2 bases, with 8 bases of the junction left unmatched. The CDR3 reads CASRVGLAGDRQETQYF. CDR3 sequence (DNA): TGTGCCAGCAGGGTGGGACTAGCGGGAGATCGGCAAGAGACCCAGTACTTC.

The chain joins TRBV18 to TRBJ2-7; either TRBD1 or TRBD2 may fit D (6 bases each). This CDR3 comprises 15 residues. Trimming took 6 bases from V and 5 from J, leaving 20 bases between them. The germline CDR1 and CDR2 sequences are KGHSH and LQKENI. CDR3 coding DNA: TGTGCCAGCTCGCTAACGACGGGGGCGAACCACGAGCAGTACTTC. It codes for CASSLTTGANHEQYF.

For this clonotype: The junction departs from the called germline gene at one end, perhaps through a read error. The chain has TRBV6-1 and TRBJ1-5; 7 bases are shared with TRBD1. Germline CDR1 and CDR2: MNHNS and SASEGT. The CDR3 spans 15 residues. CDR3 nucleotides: TGTGCCAGCAGAGAAGGGGCCAGGGGGAATCAGCCCCAGCATTTT. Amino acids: CASREGARGNQPQHF.

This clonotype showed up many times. The chain's CDR3 is CASSPSGLKQPQHF. CDR3 coding DNA: TGTGCCAGTAGCCCCAGCGGCTTGAAGCAGCCCCAGCATTTT. This chain links TRBV19 with TRBJ1-5, with unresolved D. Trimming shortened V by 6 bases and J by 7 bases, and 16 bases separated the two germline ends. Germline V gene sequence: CDR1 LNHDA, CDR2 SQIVND (reference sequence). CDR3 length: 14 residues.

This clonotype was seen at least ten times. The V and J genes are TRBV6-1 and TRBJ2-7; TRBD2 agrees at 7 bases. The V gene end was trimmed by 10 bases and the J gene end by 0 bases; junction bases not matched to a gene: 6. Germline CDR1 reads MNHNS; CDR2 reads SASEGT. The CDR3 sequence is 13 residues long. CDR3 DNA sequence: TGTGCCATACAACGGGGGGACTCCTACGAGCAGTACTTC. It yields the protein CAIQRGDSYEQYF.

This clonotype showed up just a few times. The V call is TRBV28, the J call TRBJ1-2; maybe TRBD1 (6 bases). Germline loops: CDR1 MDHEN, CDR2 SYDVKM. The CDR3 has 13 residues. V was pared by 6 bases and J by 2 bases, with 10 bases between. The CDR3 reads CASRDGQNYGYTF. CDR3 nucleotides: TGTGCCAGCAGGGACGGACAGAACTATGGCTACACCTTC.

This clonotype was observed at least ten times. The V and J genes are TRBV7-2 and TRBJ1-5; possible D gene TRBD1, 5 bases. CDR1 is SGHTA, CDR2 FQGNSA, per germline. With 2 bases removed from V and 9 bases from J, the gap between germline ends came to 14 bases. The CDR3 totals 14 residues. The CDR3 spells CASSLFWDQGPQHF. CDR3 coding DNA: TGTGCCAGCAGCTTATTTTGGGATCAGGGGCCCCAGCATTTT.

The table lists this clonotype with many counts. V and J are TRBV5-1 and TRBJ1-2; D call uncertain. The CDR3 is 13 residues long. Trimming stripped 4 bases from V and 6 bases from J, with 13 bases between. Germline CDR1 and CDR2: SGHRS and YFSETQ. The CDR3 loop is CASSEPPQDGYTF. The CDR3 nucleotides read TGCGCCAGCAGCGAGCCACCCCAGGATGGCTACACCTTC. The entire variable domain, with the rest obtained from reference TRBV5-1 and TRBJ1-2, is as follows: KAGVTQTPRYLIKTRGQQVTLSCSPISGHRSVSWYQQTPGQGLQFLFEYFSETQRNKGNFPGRFSGRQFSNSRSEMNVSTLELGDSALYLCASSEPPQDGYTFGSGTRLTVV.

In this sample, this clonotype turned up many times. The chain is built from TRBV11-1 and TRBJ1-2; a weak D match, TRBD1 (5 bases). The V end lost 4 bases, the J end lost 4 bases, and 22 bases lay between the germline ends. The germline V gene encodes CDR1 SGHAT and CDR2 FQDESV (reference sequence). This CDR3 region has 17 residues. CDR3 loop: CASSYIPEGRAGYGYTF. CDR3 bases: TGTGCCAGCAGCTATATACCGGAAGGCAGGGCGGGCTATGGCTACACCTTC. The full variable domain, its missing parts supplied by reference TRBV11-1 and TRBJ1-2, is EAEVAQSPRYKITEKSQAVAFWCDPISGHATLYWYRQILGQGPELLVQFQDESVVDDSQLPKDRFSAERLKGVDSTLKIQPAELGDSAMYLCASSYIPEGRAGYGYTFGSGTRLTVV.

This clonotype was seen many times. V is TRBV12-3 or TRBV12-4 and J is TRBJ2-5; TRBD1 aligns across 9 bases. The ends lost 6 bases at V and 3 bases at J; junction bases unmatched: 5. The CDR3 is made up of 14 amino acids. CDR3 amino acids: CASSKTGGEETQYF. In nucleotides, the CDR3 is TGTGCCAGCAGCAAGACAGGGGGTGAAGAGACCCAGTACTTC.

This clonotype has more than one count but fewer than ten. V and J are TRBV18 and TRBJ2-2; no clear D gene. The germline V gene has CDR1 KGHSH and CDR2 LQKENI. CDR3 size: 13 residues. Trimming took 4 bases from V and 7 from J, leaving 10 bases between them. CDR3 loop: CASSRESGGELFF. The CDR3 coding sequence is TGTGCCAGCTCACGTGAGTCCGGCGGGGAGCTGTTTTTT.

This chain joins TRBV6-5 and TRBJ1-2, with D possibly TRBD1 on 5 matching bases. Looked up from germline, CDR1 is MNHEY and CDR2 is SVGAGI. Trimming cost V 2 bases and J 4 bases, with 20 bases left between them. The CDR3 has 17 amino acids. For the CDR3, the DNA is TGTGCCAGCAGTTACCATACCTTCGGGGGGAATGGCTATGGCTACACCTTC. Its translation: CASSYHTFGGNGYGYTF.

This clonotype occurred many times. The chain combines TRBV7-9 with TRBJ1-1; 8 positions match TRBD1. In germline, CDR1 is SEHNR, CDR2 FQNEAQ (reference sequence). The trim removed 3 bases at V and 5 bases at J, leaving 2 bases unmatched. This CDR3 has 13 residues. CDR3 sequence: CASSFRQGTEAFF. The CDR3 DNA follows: TGTGCCAGCAGCTTTAGACAGGGGACTGAAGCTTTCTTT.

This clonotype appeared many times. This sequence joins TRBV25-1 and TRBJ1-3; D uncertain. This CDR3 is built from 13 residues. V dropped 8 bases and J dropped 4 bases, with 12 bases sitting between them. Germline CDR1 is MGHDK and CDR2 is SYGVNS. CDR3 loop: CASGYLGGNTIYF. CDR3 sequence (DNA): TGTGCCAGCGGATACCTAGGGGGAAACACCATATATTTT.